Below are 23 T cell receptor beta chains sequenced from a single sample in a study of blood T cells in healthy people across ages. A second 7 to 11 cycle PCR used barcoded and J-beta primers. TCRdb re-called the 5' RACE reads with MiXCR, one entry per CDR3 protein. The sample has 700,000 to 950,000 distinct CDR3 sequences, 35% to 45% seen once. Material for sequencing was blood. These receptors were collected from a woman aged 55-69 years in good health.

The chain links TRBV5-5 to TRBJ1-1; D is ambiguous. V was trimmed by 1 base and J by 1 base, leaving 8 bases between them. The CDR3 runs to 14 residues. Looked up from germline, CDR1 is SGHKS and CDR2 is YYEKEE (reference sequence). The CDR3: CASSLWHQNTEAFF. The CDR3 region has the DNA TGTGCCAGCAGCTTGTGGCATCAGAACACTGAAGCTTTCTTT.

This clonotype occurred a few times. This rearrangement joins TRBV28 to TRBJ2-1; unclear D gene. This CDR3 has 14 residues. Germline lookup yields CDR1 MDHEN and CDR2 SYDVKM. V shed 2 bases and J shed 3 bases, with 8 bases lying between them. CDR3 coding DNA: TGTGCCAGCAGTTTAGGGCGCCGCTACAATGAGCAGTTCTTC. This sequence encodes CASSLGRRYNEQFF.

The chain joins TRBV7-9 to TRBJ2-7; tentatively, D is TRBD1 (6 bases). The V end was cut by 2 bases, the J end by 0 bases, with 11 bases between. From germline, CDR1 is SEHNR and CDR2 FQNEAQ (reference sequence). The CDR3 consists of 15 residues. The CDR3 spells CASSLSGHPSYEQYF. The CDR3 region has the DNA TGTGCCAGCAGCTTATCGGGACACCCCTCCTACGAGCAGTACTTC.

J is TRBJ2-3 and V is TRBV3-1; TRBD1 or TRBD2 may be the D gene (6 bases each). The V gene lost 0 bases and the J gene lost 6 bases, with 19 bases spanning the gap. The V gene's germline CDR1 is LGHDT and CDR2 YNNKEL (reference sequence). The CDR3 spans 17 residues. CDR3 amino acids: CASSQDLGAGRSDTQYF. CDR3 in DNA: TGTGCCAGCAGCCAAGATCTGGGGGCGGGAAGGTCGGATACGCAGTATTTT.

V usage is TRBV6-6 and J usage is TRBJ1-2; 7 nucleotides align to TRBD1. CDR3 size: 14 residues. Germline V lookup: CDR1 MNHNY, CDR2 SVGAGI (reference sequence). V was pared by 6 bases and J by 4 bases, with 8 bases of the junction left unmatched. CDR3 sequence reads: CASSPGQSSYGYTF. The CDR3 region has the DNA TGTGCCAGCAGCCCGGGACAGAGCTCCTATGGCTACACCTTC.

On this clonotype: A read error is possible here, since a much larger clone lies one base away. The V and J genes are TRBV7-2 and TRBJ2-3; 11 positions match TRBD2. The CDR3 runs to 14 residues. Germline assignment: CDR1 SGHTA and CDR2 FQGNSA. The CDR3 DNA sequence: TGTGCCAGCAGTCCTATACTAGCGGGAGATGCGCAGTATTTT. Protein sequence: CASSPILAGDAQYF.

There are a few counts of this clonotype. The V call is TRBV6-2 or TRBV6-3, the J call TRBJ2-7, with TRBD2 as a possible D gene (5 bases). The germline V gene has CDR1 MNHEY and CDR2 SVGEGT. The CDR3 contains 13 residues. The V and J ends lost 8 bases and 3 bases respectively, with 14 bases between them. CDR3: CASCLREHYEQYF. The CDR3 region has the DNA TGTGCCAGCTGCCTCCGGGAACACTACGAGCAGTACTTC.

This chain's CDR3 is CASSVGGGGSSYEQYF. DNA for the CDR3: TGTGCCAGCAGCGTAGGGGGAGGGGGAAGCTCCTACGAGCAGTACTTC. This chain connects TRBV9 to TRBJ2-7, with a possible D match to TRBD2 (7 bases). Trimming pared 0 bases from V and 0 bases from J, leaving 13 bases between. This CDR3 contains 16 residues. The V gene's germline CDR1 is SGDLS and CDR2 YYNGEE.

V is TRBV5-1 and J is TRBJ1-1; 8 bases line up with TRBD1. This CDR3 has 16 residues. Germline V gene sequence: CDR1 SGHRS, CDR2 YFSETQ. Trimming cost V 1 base and J 3 bases; bases outside gene matches: 8. The CDR3 bases are TGCGCCAGCAGCTTGATCGAGGAGACAGGGGACACTGAAGCTTTCTTT. Translation gives CASSLIEETGDTEAFF.

This clonotype was recorded many times. The chain uses TRBV29-1 and TRBJ2-7; the D gene is possibly TRBD1 (5 bases). The V end was cut by 4 bases, the J end by 2 bases, with 9 bases between. CDR3 length: 12 amino acids. CDR1 is SQVTM, CDR2 ANQGSEA, per germline. CDR3 amino acids: CSVGDSTYEQYF. The DNA of the CDR3 is TGCAGCGTTGGAGACAGCACCTACGAGCAGTACTTC.

This chain connects TRBV6-5 to TRBJ2-5; the D is unclear. Trimming took off 5 bases at V and 11 bases at J, with 12 bases between the two ends. The germline V gene encodes CDR1 MNHEY and CDR2 SVGAGI. This CDR3 region has 11 residues. The CDR3 sequence: CASSKNHEQYF. CDR3 DNA sequence: TGTGCCAGCAGTAAAAACCATGAGCAGTACTTC.

The chain carries TRBV25-1 and TRBJ1-4; 7 nucleotides line up with TRBD1. Trimming took 2 bases from V and 2 from J; bases not matched to a gene: 2. The germline CDR1 and CDR2 sequences are MGHDK and SYGVNS. This CDR3 is built from 15 residues. CDR3 sequence reads: CASSEQTGTNEKLFF. CDR3 in DNA: TGTGCCAGCAGTGAACAGACAGGGACTAATGAAAAACTGTTTTTT.

J is TRBJ2-1 and V is TRBV20-1; 8 positions match TRBD2. J lost 8 bases, V lost 6 bases, and 6 bases had no gene match. Germline assignment: CDR1 DFQATT and CDR2 SNEGSKA (reference sequence). This CDR3 is built from 12 residues. The CDR3 coding sequence is TGCAGTGCCTCAGCGGGAGTTTATGAGCAGTTCTTC. This gives the protein CSASAGVYEQFF.

This chain joins TRBV5-1 and TRBJ2-1; 7 bases agree with TRBD1. Losses at the gene ends were 3 bases for V and 1 base for J; bases not matched to a gene: 4. The CDR3 is made up of 15 amino acids. Looked up from germline, CDR1 is SGHRS and CDR2 is YFSETQ. The CDR3 is CASSSTTGSYNEQFF. The DNA of the CDR3 is TGCGCCAGCAGCTCCACGACAGGGTCCTACAATGAGCAGTTCTTC.

The rearrangement links TRBV2 to TRBJ1-2; no clear D gene. The CDR3 is 15 amino acids. The V end lost 5 bases, the J end lost 6 bases, and 19 bases lay between the germline ends. Per germline, CDR1 SNHLY and CDR2 FYNNEI. The CDR3, as DNA: TGTGCCAGCAGTTCTGGACCTGAAAAAGGCGATGGCTACACCTTC. Residues: CASSSGPEKGDGYTF.

This clonotype was recorded a few times. The CDR3 sequence: CASISGGETQYF. Written as DNA, the CDR3 is TGTGCCAGCATATCGGGGGGGGAGACCCAGTACTTC. The chain carries TRBV3-1 and TRBJ2-5, with 8 bases identical to TRBD2. The V and J ends lost 7 bases and 5 bases, in that order; junction bases with no gene match: 3. Germline V gene sequence: CDR1 LGHDT, CDR2 YNNKEL (reference sequence). CDR3 length: 12 residues.

This chain links TRBV10-3 with TRBJ2-7, with 11 bases identical to TRBD2. The CDR3 extends over 16 amino acids. Germline CDR1 ENHRY, CDR2 SYGVKD. With 2 bases clipped from V and 3 bases from J, the junction kept 6 bases outside the gene matches. The CDR3 DNA follows: TGTGCCATCAGTGAGGGACCCGGGACTAGCGGCTACGAGCAGTACTTC. This codes for CAISEGPGTSGYEQYF.

This chain connects TRBV20-1 to TRBJ1-2, with TRBD1 as a possible D gene (6 bases). The germline CDR1 and CDR2 sequences are DFQATT and SNEGSKA (reference sequence). The CDR3 has 13 residues. The V and J ends lost 3 bases and 8 bases respectively, with 16 bases between them. CDR3 in amino acids: CSARSPGAGGYTF. The CDR3 bases are TGCAGTGCTAGGTCCCCAGGGGCTGGCGGCTACACCTTC.

This rearrangement joins TRBV25-1 to TRBJ2-7; possible D gene TRBD1, 7 bases. Trimming removed 2 bases at V and 6 bases at J, with 8 bases between. Germline CDR1 is MGHDK and CDR2 is SYGVNS. CDR3 length equals 12 residues. The CDR3 is CASSEQGGEQYF. The CDR3 DNA is TGTGCCAGCAGTGAACAGGGGGGCGAGCAGTACTTC.

This chain connects TRBV5-1 to TRBJ1-2, with TRBD1 as a possible D gene (6 bases). The CDR3 runs 15 residues. Germline V gene lookup returns CDR1 SGHRS and CDR2 YFSETQ. Trimming took 4 bases from V and 2 from J, leaving 15 bases between them. CDR3 protein: CASSEGVAENYGYTF. CDR3 coding DNA: TGCGCCAGCAGCGAGGGGGTAGCAGAGAACTATGGCTACACCTTC.

The genes are TRBV6-2 or TRBV6-3 and TRBJ1-5, with 9 bases that match TRBD1. Germline V gene lookup returns CDR1 MNHEY and CDR2 SVGEGT. The V and J ends lost 5 bases and 0 bases, in that order; junction bases with no gene match: 8. This CDR3 has 17 amino acids. CDR3 residues: CASSQGQGSYSNQPQHF. CDR3 bases: TGTGCCAGCAGTCAAGGACAGGGGTCATATAGCAATCAGCCCCAGCATTTT.

There are a few counts of this clonotype. This chain connects TRBV20-1 to TRBJ1-5, with 8 bases that match TRBD1. There are 16 residues in the CDR3. The V gene end was trimmed by 1 base and the J gene end by 3 bases; junction bases not matched to a gene: 8. CDR1 is DFQATT, CDR2 SNEGSKA, per germline (reference sequence). CDR3 coding DNA: TGCAGTGCTAGAGTCTGGCCAGGGGGCCCCAATCAGCCCCAGCATTTT. Translation: CSARVWPGGPNQPQHF.

This clonotype appeared a few times. V is TRBV7-8 and J is TRBJ2-4; TRBD2 matches 16 bases. CDR3 length equals 18 residues. Germline trimming cut 4 bases from V and 3 bases from J; bases unmatched to any gene: 6. Germline lookup yields CDR1 SGHVS and CDR2 FQNEAQ. This CDR3 is CASSSGLAGGPGKNIQYF. The CDR3 DNA sequence: TGTGCCAGCAGCTCGGGACTAGCGGGGGGGCCGGGCAAAAACATTCAGTACTTC. Full variable domain (outside the CDR3, taken from reference TRBV7-8 and TRBJ2-4): GAGVSQSPRYKVAKRGQDVALRCDPISGHVSLFWYQQALGQGPEFLTYFQNEAQLDKSGLPSDRFFAERPEGSVSTLKIQRTQQEDSAVYLCASSSGLAGGPGKNIQYFGAGTRLSVL.